What follows describes a single T cell receptor (beta chain). The antigen is not known. The data stem from a study of post-analysis software for immune sequencing data. Study background: The disease courses spanned relapsing-remitting, secondary progressive and progressive-relapsing forms of multiple sclerosis. Findings and limits, study-wide: Included in a set of about five TRBV segments more frequent in patients than controls were TRBV5-6, TRBV5-1 and TRBV20-1.

Unique molecular identifiers tagged the TCR beta cDNA libraries. Around 500,000 cDNA molecules were obtained per 1 to 10 million input T cells. MiXCR, run by TCRdb on the PCR reads, gives a single entry per CDR3 protein. The repertoire holds 650,000 to 900,000 distinct CDR3 sequences, 46% seen once, with approximately 5% in the top ten. The CDR3 length is 16 residues. Germline CDR1 and CDR2: DFQATT and SNEGSKA (reference sequence). The specimen sequenced was blood. This TCR was recovered from a girl aged 5-17 years with multiple sclerosis. V and J are TRBV20-1 and TRBJ2-1, with TRBD2 identical over 11 bases. The last part of the DNA fits TRBJ2-7 better; the J call may be wrong. For the CDR3, the DNA is TGCAGTGGTCTAGCGGGAGGTTGGAGCTCCTACAATGAGCAGTACTTC. Translation: CSGLAGGWSSYNEQYF.